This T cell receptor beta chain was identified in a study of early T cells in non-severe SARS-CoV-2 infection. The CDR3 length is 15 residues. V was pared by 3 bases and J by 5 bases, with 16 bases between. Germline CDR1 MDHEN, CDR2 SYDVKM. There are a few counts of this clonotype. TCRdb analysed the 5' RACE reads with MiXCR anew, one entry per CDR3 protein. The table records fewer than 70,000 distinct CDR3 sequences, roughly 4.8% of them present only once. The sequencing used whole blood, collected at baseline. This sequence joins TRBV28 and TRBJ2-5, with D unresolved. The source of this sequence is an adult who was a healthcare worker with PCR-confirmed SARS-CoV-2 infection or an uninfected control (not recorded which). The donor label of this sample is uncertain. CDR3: CASSLVGRARETQYF. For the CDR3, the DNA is TGTGCCAGCAGTTTGGTAGGTCGGGCCCGGGAGACCCAGTACTTC.